Detailed here is one T cell receptor (beta chain). These data originate in a study of blood T cell repertoires in COVID-19. Study overall: COVID-19 samples collected from the United States, Italy and Spain covered acute and convalescent phases.

Only in-frame clones appear in the TCRdb table, and some are missing; sequencing was by immunoSEQ multiplex PCR. Of some 260,000 clones listed, 70% to 90% were seen once; the top ten hold 2.1%. Sequenced input: peripheral blood. This receptor was taken from a woman aged 35 to 49 who had recovered from COVID-19.

The CDR3 DNA sequence: TGCGCCAGCAGCGGGCTAGGCAGGGACACAGATACGCAGTATTTT. Amino acids: CASSGLGRDTDTQYF. The chain has TRBV5-1 and TRBJ2-3; D is possibly TRBD1 (5 bases). The CDR3 covers 15 residues. CDR1 and CDR2 (germline): SGHRS, YFSETQ. Trimming pared 4 bases from V and 2 bases from J, leaving 14 bases between.